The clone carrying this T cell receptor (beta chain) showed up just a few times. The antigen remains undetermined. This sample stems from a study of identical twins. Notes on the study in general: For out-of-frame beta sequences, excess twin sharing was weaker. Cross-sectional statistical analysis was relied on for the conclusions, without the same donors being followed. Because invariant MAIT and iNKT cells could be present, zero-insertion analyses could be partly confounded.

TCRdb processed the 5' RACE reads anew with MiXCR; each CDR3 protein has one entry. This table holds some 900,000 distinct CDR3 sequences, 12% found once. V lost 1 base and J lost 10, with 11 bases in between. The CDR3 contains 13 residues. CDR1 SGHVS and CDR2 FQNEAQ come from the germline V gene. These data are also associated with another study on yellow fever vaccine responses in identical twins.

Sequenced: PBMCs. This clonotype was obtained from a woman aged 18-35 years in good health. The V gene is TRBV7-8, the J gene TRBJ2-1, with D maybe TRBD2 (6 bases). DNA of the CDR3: TGTGCCAGCAGCTTAGATTCACGGGGGGAGCAGTTCTTC. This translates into CASSLDSRGEQFF.